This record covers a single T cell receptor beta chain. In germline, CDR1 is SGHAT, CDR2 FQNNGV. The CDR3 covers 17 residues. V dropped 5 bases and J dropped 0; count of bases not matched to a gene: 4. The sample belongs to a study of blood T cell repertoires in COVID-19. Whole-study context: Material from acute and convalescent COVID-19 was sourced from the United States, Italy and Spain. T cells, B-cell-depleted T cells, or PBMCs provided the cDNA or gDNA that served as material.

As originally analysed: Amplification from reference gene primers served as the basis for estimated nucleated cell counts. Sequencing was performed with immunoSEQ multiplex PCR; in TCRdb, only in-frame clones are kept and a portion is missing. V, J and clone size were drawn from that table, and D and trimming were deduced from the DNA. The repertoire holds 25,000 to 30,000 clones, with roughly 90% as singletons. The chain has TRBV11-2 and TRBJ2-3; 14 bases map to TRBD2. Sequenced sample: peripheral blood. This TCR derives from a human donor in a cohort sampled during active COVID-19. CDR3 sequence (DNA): TGTGCCAGCAGCCTAGGGACTAGCGGGGGTAGCACAGATACGCAGTATTTT. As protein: CASSLGTSGGSTDTQYF.